These 22 T cell receptor beta chains came from one sample sequenced in a study of technical replicates of blood from a few donors (dated by TCRdb to about 2017). Library construction relied on the immunoSEQ multiplex PCR assay. Imported from immuneACCESS, the table was reduced by TCRdb to in-frame sequences with V and J called. These copies leave out some clones; in studies compared against another copy, an unresolved V gene accounts for under half, and the cause of the remainder is not known. The sample table holds tens of thousands of clones, of which over 85% were seen once. 3% of the sample is taken by the ten largest. The sequencing sample was made of PBMCs. The receptors originated from a human donor in good health. Some clones in this sample may be carry-over from other donors' samples.

The CDR3 spells CASSKNRLVNETQYF. CDR3 in DNA: TGTGCCAGCAGCAAAAACCGACTAGTAAACGAGACCCAGTACTTC. The chain uses TRBV7-6 and TRBJ2-5, with D perhaps TRBD2 (6 bases). The germline gives CDR1 SGHVS, CDR2 FNYEAQ. The CDR3 covers 15 residues. Trimming pared 5 bases from V and 5 bases from J, leaving 18 bases between.

This clone was counted once. This chain links TRBV13 with TRBJ2-7, with TRBD2 identical over 10 bases. V shed 5 bases, J shed 3 bases, and the junction held 13 bases outside the gene matches. The CDR3 consists of 17 residues. Germline V gene sequence: CDR1 PRHDT, CDR2 FYEKMQ (reference sequence). This CDR3 is CASSALVASGGHYEQYF. The DNA of the CDR3 is TGTGCCAGCAGCGCGCTGGTGGCTAGCGGGGGACACTACGAGCAGTACTTC.

In DNA form, the CDR3 reads TGTGCCAGCAGCATCCTCTCGGGGGGAGGGGAGCTGTTTTTT. Translation: CASSILSGGGELFF. The chain carries TRBV7-3 and TRBJ2-2; 7 bases agree with TRBD2. The CDR3 loop spans 14 amino acids. J gave up 8 bases and V 5 bases, and 8 bases lay outside the gene matches. Germline V gene data show CDR1 as SGHTA and CDR2 as FQGTGA. Filled out from reference TRBV7-3 and TRBJ2-2, the complete variable domain reads GAGVSQTPSNKVTEKGKYVELRCDPISGHTALYWYRQSLGQGPEFLIYFQGTGAADDSGLPNDRFFAVRPEGSVSTLKIQRTERGDSAVYLCASSILSGGGELFFGEGSRLTVL.

V and J are TRBV6-6 and TRBJ1-6, with D uncertain. Trimming removed 5 bases at V and 2 bases at J, with 10 bases between. The CDR3 covers 15 residues. CDR1 MNHNY and CDR2 SVGAGI come from the germline V gene (reference sequence). The CDR3 sequence: CASSRYSPYNSPLHF. For the CDR3, the DNA is TGTGCCAGCAGTCGATACAGTCCCTATAATTCACCCCTCCACTTT.

V and J are TRBV2 and TRBJ2-5, with D unresolved. The CDR3 consists of 14 residues. V shed 2 bases and J shed 0 bases, with 7 bases lying between them. Germline V CDR1 and CDR2: SNHLY, FYNNEI. The CDR3 coding sequence is TGTGCCAGCAGTGAATCTATAAACCAAGAGACCCAGTACTTC. Translating it yields CASSESINQETQYF.

This clone was observed a single time. V gene TRBV6-6 combines with J gene TRBJ1-2, with 7 bases that match TRBD1. CDR3 size: 14 residues. The V and J ends lost 8 bases and 0 bases, in that order; junction bases with no gene match: 6. CDR1 is MNHNY and CDR2 is SVGAGI in the germline V gene (reference sequence). This CDR3 is CASGDRPTNYGYTF. CDR3 bases: TGTGCCAGCGGGGACAGACCTACTAACTATGGCTACACCTTC.

The chain is built from TRBV5-1 and TRBJ1-2, with unresolved D. This CDR3 comprises 15 residues. CDR1 SGHRS and CDR2 YFSETQ come from the germline V gene. V lost 0 bases and J 6 bases, leaving 15 bases between the germline ends. The CDR3 here is CASSLDVGGLDGYTF. The DNA for the CDR3 is TGCGCCAGCAGCTTGGATGTCGGCGGCTTAGATGGCTACACCTTC.

This chain links TRBV5-1 with TRBJ2-5, with 7 bases that match TRBD2. This CDR3 is 13 amino acids long. CDR1 is SGHRS and CDR2 is YFSETQ in the germline V gene. The V and J ends lost 5 bases and 1 base, in that order; junction bases with no gene match: 2. The CDR3 here is CASRGEGQETQYF. DNA for the CDR3: TGCGCCAGCAGGGGGGAGGGCCAAGAGACCCAGTACTTC. The variable domain in full, completed from reference TRBV5-1 and TRBJ2-5, reads KAGVTQTPRYLIKTRGQQVTLSCSPISGHRSVSWYQQTPGQGLQFLFEYFSETQRNKGNFPGRFSGRQFSNSRSEMNVSTLELGDSALYLCASRGEGQETQYFGPGTRLLVL.

This rearrangement joins TRBV14 to TRBJ2-7; D is possibly TRBD2 (6 bases). Germline loops: CDR1 SGHDN, CDR2 FVKESK. This CDR3 comprises 16 residues. The V and J ends lost 2 bases and 2 bases respectively, with 16 bases between them. CDR3 DNA: TGTGCCAGCAGCCAAAGTGGGGACTGGGGGACCTACGAGCAGTACTTC. Its translation: CASSQSGDWGTYEQYF.

The rearrangement links TRBV5-4 to TRBJ1-2; perhaps TRBD1 as D (6 bases). The CDR3 extends over 13 amino acids. V lost 4 bases and J 2 bases, leaving 9 bases between the germline ends. Germline CDR1 and CDR2: SGHNT and YYREEE (reference sequence). CDR3 loop: CASSPGQNYGYTF. The CDR3 DNA sequence: TGTGCCAGCAGCCCAGGACAGAACTATGGCTACACCTTC.

The V and J genes are TRBV29-1 and TRBJ2-1, with D possibly being TRBD2 (6 bases). The CDR3 contains 14 residues. The germline V and J ends were trimmed by 2 bases and 4 bases, with 12 bases remaining between them. CDR1 SQVTM and CDR2 ANQGSEA come from the germline V gene. The chain's CDR3 is CSVETEEGYNEQFF. The CDR3 DNA follows: TGCAGCGTTGAAACGGAGGAGGGGTACAATGAGCAGTTCTTC.

The rearrangement links TRBV19 to TRBJ1-5; D perhaps matches TRBD1 (6 bases). CDR1 is LNHDA and CDR2 is SQIVND in the germline V gene (reference sequence). The germline V and J ends were trimmed by 7 bases and 1 base, with 17 bases remaining between them. There are 16 residues in the CDR3. CDR3 in DNA: TGTGCCAGTACCGCTCGGCGGGGGCTCAGCAATCAGCCCCAGCATTTT. Amino acids: CASTARRGLSNQPQHF.

The genes are TRBV4-3 and TRBJ2-7; 9 bases line up with TRBD2. This CDR3 is 17 amino acids long. The germline V gene has CDR1 LGHNA and CDR2 YSLEER. V lost 0 bases, J lost 3 bases, and 9 bases stayed unmatched. CDR3 bases: TGCGCCAGCAGCCAAGATAGGCGACTAGCGGAAAACTACGAGCAGTACTTC. It codes for CASSQDRRLAENYEQYF.

CDR3 amino acids: CASSPGTSGVDEQFF. The CDR3 nucleotides are TGTGCCAGCAGCCCCGGGACTAGCGGGGTGGACGAGCAGTTCTTC. The chain has TRBV4-2 and TRBJ2-1, with 13 bases aligning to TRBD2. Trimming cost V 4 bases and J 10 bases; bases outside gene matches: 7. The germline gives CDR1 LGHNA, CDR2 YNFKEQ. The CDR3 has 15 residues.

This chain joins TRBV10-3 and TRBJ2-1; a weak D match, TRBD2 (6 bases). Deletions cut 3 bases from V and 8 bases from J, with 14 bases between. Germline lookup yields CDR1 ENHRY and CDR2 SYGVKD. The CDR3 runs 14 residues. The DNA for the CDR3 is TGTGCCATCAGTGATCCTAGCGCATATGATGAGCAGTTCTTC. It is translated as CAISDPSAYDEQFF.

The rearrangement uses TRBV30 and TRBJ2-7; perhaps TRBD2 as D (6 bases). Germline CDR1 GTSNPN, CDR2 SVGIG (reference sequence). This CDR3 is built from 11 residues. The V gene lost 6 bases and the J gene lost 10 bases, with 16 bases spanning the gap. Here the CDR3 reads CACSGGTSQYF. In nucleotides, the CDR3 is TGTGCCTGTTCTGGCGGGACCTCCCAGTACTTC.

This chain connects TRBV7-8 to TRBJ1-2, with D tentatively TRBD1 (5 bases). Trimming took 2 bases from V and 0 from J, leaving 10 bases between them. Germline-derived CDR1 and CDR2 are SGHVS and FQNEAQ. This CDR3 region has 15 residues. CDR3 DNA sequence: TGTGCCAGCAGCTTACTTGCAGGGACTAACTATGGCTACACCTTC. Translating it yields CASSLLAGTNYGYTF.

The chain is built from TRBV4-3 and TRBJ2-7; D is unclear. The V end was cut by 1 base, the J end by 0 bases, with 7 bases between. Germline loops: CDR1 LGHNA, CDR2 YSLEER. CDR3 size: 14 residues. In DNA form, the CDR3 reads TGCGCCAGCAGCCAAGTAGGAGACTCCTACGAGCAGTACTTC. Translated: CASSQVGDSYEQYF.

This chain joins TRBV7-7 and TRBJ2-5; no clear D gene. Trimming removed 6 bases from V and 7 bases from J, with 15 bases in between. CDR3 length: 13 residues. The germline gives CDR1 SSHAT, CDR2 FNYEAQ (reference sequence). Here the CDR3 reads CASSEREVGTQYF. Here the CDR3 DNA reads TGTGCCAGCAGTGAACGAGAGGTGGGGACCCAGTACTTC.

The chain carries TRBV7-2 and TRBJ1-1; TRBD1 might be the D (6 bases). The V gene lost 2 bases and the J gene lost 2 bases, with 9 bases spanning the gap. The CDR3 has 14 residues. Germline CDR1 SGHTA, CDR2 FQGNSA. CDR3 nucleotides: TGTGCCAGCAGCTTAACAGGGTTAAACACTGAAGCTTTCTTT. As protein: CASSLTGLNTEAFF.

J is TRBJ2-7 and V is TRBV18; 7 bases are shared with TRBD1. Germline CDR1 reads KGHSH; CDR2 reads LQKENI. Trimming removed 5 bases from V and 11 bases from J; junction bases left unmatched: 15. CDR3 length: 14 residues. CDR3 nucleotide sequence: TGTGCCAGCTCAGAGCGAGATGGGGACAGATTGGAGTACTTC. Its protein product is CASSERDGDRLEYF.

The rearrangement links TRBV4-1 to TRBJ2-7; D is possibly TRBD2 (6 bases). The CDR3 is 15 amino acids. V lost 1 base and J lost 0, with 10 bases in between. Germline V CDR1 and CDR2: MGHRA, YSYEKL. CDR3 DNA: TGCGCCAGCAGCCAAGGCCACGGGAGCTCCTACGAGCAGTACTTC. Translated, it gives CASSQGHGSSYEQYF.